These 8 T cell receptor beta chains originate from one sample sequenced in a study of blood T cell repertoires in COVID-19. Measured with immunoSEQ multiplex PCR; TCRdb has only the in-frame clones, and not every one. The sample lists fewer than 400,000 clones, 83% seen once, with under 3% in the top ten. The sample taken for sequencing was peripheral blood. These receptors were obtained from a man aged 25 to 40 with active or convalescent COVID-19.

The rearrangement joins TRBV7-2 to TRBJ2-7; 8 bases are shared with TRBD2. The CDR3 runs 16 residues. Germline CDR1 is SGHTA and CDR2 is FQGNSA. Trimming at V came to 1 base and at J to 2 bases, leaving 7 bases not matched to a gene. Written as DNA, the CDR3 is TGTGCCAGCAGCTTAGACTCGGGACTAGGGACCTACGAGCAGTACTTC. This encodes CASSLDSGLGTYEQYF. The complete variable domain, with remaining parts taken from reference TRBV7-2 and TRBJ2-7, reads GAGVSQSPSNKVTEKGKDVELRCDPISGHTALYWYRQSLGQGLEFLIYFQGNSAPDKSGLPSDRFSAERTGGSVSTLTIQRTQQEDSAVYLCASSLDSGLGTYEQYFGPGTRLTVT.

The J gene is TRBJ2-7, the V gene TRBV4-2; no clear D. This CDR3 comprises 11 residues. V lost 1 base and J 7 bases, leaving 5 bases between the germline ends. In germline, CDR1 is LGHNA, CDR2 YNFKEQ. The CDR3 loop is CASSQAREQYF. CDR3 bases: TGTGCCAGCAGCCAAGCTCGGGAGCAGTACTTC.

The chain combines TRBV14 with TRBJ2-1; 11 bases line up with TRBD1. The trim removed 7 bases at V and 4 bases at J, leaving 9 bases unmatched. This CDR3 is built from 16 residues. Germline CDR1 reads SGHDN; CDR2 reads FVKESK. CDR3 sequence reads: CASKSSGQGGYNEQFF. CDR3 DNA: TGTGCCAGCAAGAGTTCGGGACAGGGGGGGTACAATGAGCAGTTCTTC. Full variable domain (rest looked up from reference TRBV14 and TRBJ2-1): EAGVTQFPSHSVIEKGQTVTLRCDPISGHDNLYWYRRVMGKEIKFLLHFVKESKQDESGMPNNRFLAERTGGTYSTLKVQPAELEDSGVYFCASKSSGQGGYNEQFFGPGTRLTVL.

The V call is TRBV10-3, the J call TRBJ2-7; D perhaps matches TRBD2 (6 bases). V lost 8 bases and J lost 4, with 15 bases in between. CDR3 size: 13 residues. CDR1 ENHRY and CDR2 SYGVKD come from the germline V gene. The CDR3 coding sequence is TGTGCCATCGGCTCGGGACTGATATACGAGCAGTACTTC. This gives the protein CAIGSGLIYEQYF.

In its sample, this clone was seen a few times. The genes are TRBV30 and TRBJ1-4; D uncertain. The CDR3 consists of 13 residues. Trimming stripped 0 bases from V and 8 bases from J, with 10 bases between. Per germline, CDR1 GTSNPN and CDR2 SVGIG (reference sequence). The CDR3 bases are TGTGCCTGGAGTGTACGGTCGGGGGAAAAACTGTTTTTT. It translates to CAWSVRSGEKLFF.

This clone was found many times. The CDR3 DNA follows: TGTGCCAGCAGTTTCCTGACAGAGGAACTGTTTTTT. Protein product: CASSFLTEELFF. This chain joins TRBV12-3 or TRBV12-4 and TRBJ1-4; TRBD1 might be the D (5 bases). Trimming cost V 3 bases and J 12 bases, with 11 bases left between them. The CDR3 is made up of 12 amino acids.

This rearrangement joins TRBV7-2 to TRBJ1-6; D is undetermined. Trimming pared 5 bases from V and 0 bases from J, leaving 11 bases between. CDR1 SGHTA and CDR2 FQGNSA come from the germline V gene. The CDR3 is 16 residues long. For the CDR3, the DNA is TGTGCCAGCAGCCAACCGGAGAGCTCCTATAATTCACCCCTCCACTTT. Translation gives CASSQPESSYNSPLHF.

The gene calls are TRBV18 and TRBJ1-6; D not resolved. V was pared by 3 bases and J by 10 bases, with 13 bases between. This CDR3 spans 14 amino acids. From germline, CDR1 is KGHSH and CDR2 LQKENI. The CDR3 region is CASSPDTGRSPLHF. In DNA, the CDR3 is TGTGCCAGCTCACCCGACACCGGCAGATCACCCCTCCACTTT.